These 30 T cell receptor beta chains were sequenced from one sample in a study of T cell responses to AZD1222 COVID-19 vaccine. Assay: immunoSEQ multiplex PCR; the TCRdb copy retains only in-frame clones and omits some. In the table there are tens of thousands of clones, approximately 91% of which are singletons. The sequencing here drew on peripheral blood, taken 28 days after the second AZD1222 dose. The receptors originated from an adult who received the AZD1222 COVID-19 vaccine.

This chain joins TRBV6-5 and TRBJ1-1, with a tentative D call TRBD1 (6 bases). The CDR3 runs to 15 residues. Trimming took 6 bases from V and 3 from J, leaving 17 bases between them. Germline-derived CDR1 and CDR2 are MNHEY and SVGAGI. The CDR3 loop reads CASSPLAAGDTEAFF. In DNA, the CDR3 is TGTGCCAGCAGCCCCCTGGCGGCAGGGGACACTGAAGCTTTCTTT.

The table lists this clone with a count of one. J is TRBJ2-5 and V is TRBV2; tentative D call: TRBD1 (5 bases). The CDR3 is made up of 14 amino acids. Germline CDR1 SNHLY, CDR2 FYNNEI. Between the trimmed V and J ends, which lost 2 bases and 2 bases, there was a span of 9 bases. CDR3 coding DNA: TGTGCCAGCAGTGAATGGGGCAGGCAAGAGACCCAGTACTTC. It specifies CASSEWGRQETQYF.

Here the CDR3 DNA reads TGTGCCAGCTCACCCTCGACTGGACCCGGAAACACCATATATTTT. This codes for CASSPSTGPGNTIYF. This chain uses TRBV18 with TRBJ1-3, with D unclear. The V gene lost 3 bases and the J gene lost 4 bases, with 13 bases spanning the gap. This CDR3 comprises 15 residues. Per germline, CDR1 KGHSH and CDR2 LQKENI. Variable domain in full (rest from reference TRBV18 and TRBJ1-3): NAGVMQNPRHLVRRRGQEARLRCSPMKGHSHVYWYRQLPEEGLKFMVYLQKENIIDESGMPKERFSAEFPKEGPSILRIQQVVRGDSAAYFCASSPSTGPGNTIYFGEGSWLTVV.

The sample holds one count of this clone. The gene calls are TRBV6-5 and TRBJ2-5; 9 bases are a match to TRBD2. The CDR3 extends over 14 amino acids. CDR1 is MNHEY and CDR2 is SVGAGI in the germline V gene. Trimming took 7 bases from V and 1 from J; bases not matched to a gene: 4. This CDR3 reads CASTQRGAQETQYF. As DNA, the CDR3 is TGTGCCAGCACCCAGCGGGGGGCCCAAGAGACCCAGTACTTC.

The chain couples TRBV7-8 to TRBJ1-1; no definite D call. CDR3 length: 13 residues. CDR1 SGHVS and CDR2 FQNEAQ come from the germline V gene. Trimming cost V 1 base and J 11 bases, with 14 bases left between them. CDR3 bases: TGTGCCAGCAGCTTAGAGCGGCCCGATCGGGCTTTCTTT. As protein: CASSLERPDRAFF.

This sequence joins TRBV9 and TRBJ2-6, with D maybe TRBD1 (6 bases). The CDR3 length is 15 residues. V was pared by 3 bases and J by 2 bases, with 9 bases between. The germline V gene encodes CDR1 SGDLS and CDR2 YYNGEE. CDR3 in amino acids: CASSEQGAGANVLTF. CDR3 nucleotides: TGTGCCAGCAGCGAACAGGGCGCTGGGGCCAACGTCCTGACTTTC.

The V gene is TRBV5-1, the J gene TRBJ1-1, with D uncertain. Looked up from germline, CDR1 is SGHRS and CDR2 is YFSETQ. V gave up 0 bases and J gave up 1 base, with 7 bases separating them. The CDR3 has 14 residues. CDR3 in amino acids: CASSLGLTNTEAFF. In DNA, the CDR3 is TGCGCCAGCAGCTTGGGACTAACGAACACTGAAGCTTTCTTT.

Written as DNA, the CDR3 is TGTGCCAGCAGCCTAAAGGACCGAAGCTCTGGAAACACCATATATTTT. This codes for CASSLKDRSSGNTIYF. V gene TRBV21-1 combines with J gene TRBJ1-3. TRBV21-1 is an annotated pseudogene. The CDR3 has 16 amino acids.

The V gene is TRBV12-5, the J gene TRBJ2-3; 8 bases map to TRBD1. Germline V CDR1 and CDR2: LGHNT, FRNRAP. CDR3 length equals 14 residues. Trimming at V came to 5 bases and at J to 2 bases, leaving 3 bases not matched to a gene. CDR3 region: CASGRTGYTDTQYF. The CDR3 DNA reads TGTGCTAGTGGTAGGACAGGGTACACAGATACGCAGTATTTT.

The chain links TRBV7-2 to TRBJ2-7, with 9 bases fitting TRBD1. V lost 5 bases to trimming and J lost 3 bases; unmatched junction nucleotides: 14. This CDR3 is built from 17 residues. The germline V gene encodes CDR1 SGHTA and CDR2 FQGNSA. CDR3 protein: CASSQGGGQGFRYEQYF. In DNA form, the CDR3 reads TGTGCCAGCAGCCAAGGAGGGGGACAGGGATTTCGCTACGAGCAGTACTTC.

V usage is TRBV7-3 and J usage is TRBJ2-1; D gene ambiguous. The V end was cut by 5 bases, the J end by 2 bases, with 10 bases between. The CDR3 is 14 amino acids. The germline V gene encodes CDR1 SGHTA and CDR2 FQGTGA. For the CDR3, the DNA is TGTGCCAGCAGCCCAGACCCTACCTACAATGAGCAGTTCTTC. As protein: CASSPDPTYNEQFF. Full variable domain (remainder filled in from reference TRBV7-3 and TRBJ2-1): GAGVSQTPSNKVTEKGKYVELRCDPISGHTALYWYRQSLGQGPEFLIYFQGTGAADDSGLPNDRFFAVRPEGSVSTLKIQRTERGDSAVYLCASSPDPTYNEQFFGPGTRLTVL.

The rearrangement uses TRBV18 and TRBJ2-1; 8 bases match TRBD2. The CDR3 extends over 15 amino acids. With 2 bases clipped from V and 3 bases from J, the junction kept 3 bases outside the gene matches. Germline loops: CDR1 KGHSH, CDR2 LQKENI. The CDR3 reads CASSPISGDYNEQFF. The CDR3 DNA reads as TGTGCCAGCTCACCAATTAGCGGGGACTACAATGAGCAGTTCTTC.

This rearrangement joins TRBV7-8 to TRBJ1-5; the D gene is possibly TRBD1 (5 bases). The CDR3 runs to 14 residues. Between the trimmed V and J ends, which lost 2 bases and 7 bases, there was a span of 12 bases. Germline V gives CDR1 SGHVS, CDR2 FQNEAQ. The CDR3 DNA reads as TGTGCCAGCAGCTTAATCGTCAGGGAGCAGCCCCAGCATTTT. This encodes CASSLIVREQPQHF.

This clone was detected once. V usage is TRBV10-3 and J usage is TRBJ2-7; 9 bases match TRBD2. This CDR3 spans 14 amino acids. V shed 4 bases, J shed 7 bases, and the junction held 8 bases outside the gene matches. CDR1 and CDR2 (germline): ENHRY, SYGVKD. CDR3 nucleotide sequence: TGTGCCATCAGTGGGGTAGCGGGGGTGGAAGAGCAGTACTTC. This translates into CAISGVAGVEEQYF.

The CDR3 sequence is CASKLSGGQTQYF. The CDR3 nucleotides are TGTGCCAGCAAGCTGAGCGGGGGGCAGACCCAGTACTTC. The chain recombines TRBV6-5 with TRBJ2-5; 9 bases agree with TRBD2. This CDR3 comprises 13 residues. The germline V gene encodes CDR1 MNHEY and CDR2 SVGAGI. Unmatched junction bases numbered 6, after V lost 7 bases and J lost 6 bases.

The chain is built from TRBV19 and TRBJ2-7, with D possibly called TRBD1 or TRBD2 (5 bases each). Germline values: CDR1 LNHDA, CDR2 SQIVND (reference sequence). V lost 2 bases, J lost 3 bases, and 14 bases lay in between. The CDR3 spans 15 residues. The DNA of the CDR3 is TGTGCCAGTAGTATAAACGGGGACCGGAGCTACGAGCAGTACTTC. This sequence encodes CASSINGDRSYEQYF.

The chain has TRBV12-3 or TRBV12-4 and TRBJ2-5; D call uncertain. V shed 3 bases and J shed 4 bases, with 6 bases lying between them. The CDR3 has 12 residues. CDR3 nucleotide sequence: TGTGCCAGCAGTTTTGTCGGAGAGACCCAGTACTTC. Amino acid sequence: CASSFVGETQYF.

This clone was picked up one time. Other DNA sequences in the sample encode the same CDR3. This chain joins TRBV2 and TRBJ2-7, with 7 bases aligning to TRBD1. Germline-derived CDR1 and CDR2 are SNHLY and FYNNEI. V dropped 4 bases and J dropped 4; count of bases not matched to a gene: 1. The CDR3 sequence is 12 residues long. CDR3 loop: CASSGQGYEQYF. The CDR3 DNA follows: TGTGCCAGCAGTGGACAGGGTTACGAGCAGTACTTC.

This clone was found a few times. This chain links TRBV14 with TRBJ1-4; 8 bases map to TRBD1. V gave up 0 bases and J gave up 0 bases; unmatched junction bases: 18. The CDR3 sequence is 22 residues long. In germline, CDR1 is SGHDN, CDR2 FVKESK. The CDR3 DNA reads TGTGCCAGCAGCCAAGATTATCTAGTGAGGGACAGGTGGTCTTCAACTAATGAAAAACTGTTTTTT. Its protein product is CASSQDYLVRDRWSSTNEKLFF. Drawing the rest from reference TRBV14 and TRBJ1-4, the complete variable domain is EAGVTQFPSHSVIEKGQTVTLRCDPISGHDNLYWYRRVMGKEIKFLLHFVKESKQDESGMPNNRFLAERTGGTYSTLKVQPAELEDSGVYFCASSQDYLVRDRWSSTNEKLFFGSGTQLSVL.

The genes are TRBV15 and TRBJ2-1, with D possibly being TRBD2 (5 bases). With 6 bases removed from V and 5 bases from J, the gap between germline ends came to 11 bases. Germline loops: CDR1 LNHNV, CDR2 YYDKDF (reference sequence). This CDR3 has 13 amino acids. As DNA, the CDR3 is TGTGCCACCAGGGAGAGCGGTAACAATGAGCAGTTCTTC. As protein: CATRESGNNEQFF.

This clone turned up a few times. The J gene is TRBJ1-1, the V gene TRBV27; TRBD1 is a possible D gene (6 bases). From germline, CDR1 is MNHEY and CDR2 SMNVEV (reference sequence). The V and J ends lost 6 bases and 0 bases respectively, with 14 bases between them. The CDR3 sequence is 15 residues long. CDR3 nucleotide sequence: TGTGCCAGCAGACACGTACAGGGCATGAACACTGAAGCTTTCTTT. Translating gives CASRHVQGMNTEAFF.

Note on this clone: The junction differs from germline at one of its ends, possibly a read error. This chain connects TRBV18 to TRBJ2-7; D is perhaps TRBD2 (7 bases). Germline V CDR1 and CDR2: KGHSH, LQKENI. This CDR3 comprises 16 residues. CDR3 DNA: TGCGCCAGCTCACCACCCGGCGGGGGCCTCTCGTACGAGCAGTACTTC. Amino acids: CASSPPGGGLSYEQYF.

In this sample, this clone turned up a few times. This chain connects TRBV27 to TRBJ1-6, with 9 nucleotides matching TRBD1. CDR3 length: 14 residues. From germline, CDR1 is MNHEY and CDR2 SMNVEV (reference sequence). Trimming cost V 5 bases and J 8 bases; bases outside gene matches: 4. DNA of the CDR3: TGTGCCAGCAGTCCCGACAGGGGGTATTCACCCCTCCACTTT. This codes for CASSPDRGYSPLHF.

This sequence joins TRBV6-6 and TRBJ2-3, with a possible D match to TRBD1 (5 bases). Trimming removed 5 bases at V and 4 bases at J, with 22 bases between. In germline, CDR1 is MNHNY, CDR2 SVGAGI (reference sequence). This CDR3 has 17 residues. CDR3: CASSRVGQTDRADTQYF. In nucleotides, the CDR3 is TGTGCCAGCAGTCGGGTCGGGCAGACAGATAGGGCAGATACGCAGTATTTT.

This clone has just one count. V gene TRBV5-1 combines with J gene TRBJ1-4, with D possibly matching TRBD1 (5 bases). Trimming stripped 4 bases from V and 3 bases from J, with 10 bases between. From germline, CDR1 is SGHRS and CDR2 YFSETQ. The length of the CDR3 is 14 residues. Here the CDR3 DNA reads TGCGCCAGCAGCCACCGGGACCCTAATGAAAAACTGTTTTTT. Translating gives CASSHRDPNEKLFF.

With respect to this clone: The sample contains more than one DNA sequence encoding this CDR3. The J gene is TRBJ1-2, the V gene TRBV12-3 or TRBV12-4; D may be TRBD1 (5 bases). This CDR3 region has 13 residues. The germline V and J ends were trimmed by 3 bases and 4 bases, with 9 bases remaining between them. The CDR3 DNA follows: TGTGCCAGCAGTTTTGGGGCGACCTATGGCTACACCTTC. As protein: CASSFGATYGYTF.

The chain links TRBV9 to TRBJ2-2; D uncertain. Germline CDR1 reads SGDLS; CDR2 reads YYNGEE. The CDR3 length is 14 residues. Trimming shortened V by 0 bases and J by 8 bases, and 11 bases separated the two germline ends. CDR3 in amino acids: CASSVATPRGELFF. The CDR3 region has the DNA TGTGCCAGCAGCGTAGCGACTCCCCGAGGGGAGCTGTTTTTT.

The chain joins TRBV10-3 to TRBJ2-7; D gene ambiguous. The CDR3 has 14 amino acids. Deletions cut 3 bases from V and 1 base from J, with 10 bases between. The germline gives CDR1 ENHRY, CDR2 SYGVKD. CDR3 residues: CAISELGPSYEQYF. CDR3 in DNA: TGTGCCATCAGTGAACTCGGGCCATCCTACGAGCAGTACTTC.

The rearrangement uses TRBV5-1 and TRBJ2-3; TRBD1 matches at 7 bases. Losses at the gene ends were 0 bases for V and 0 bases for J; bases not matched to a gene: 4. Germline CDR1 is SGHRS and CDR2 is YFSETQ. This CDR3 has 16 amino acids. CDR3 DNA: TGCGCCAGCAGCTTGGCCCAGGGGGTTAGCACAGATACGCAGTATTTT. Translated: CASSLAQGVSTDTQYF.

A note on this clone: Different DNA sequences within this sample yield the same CDR3. The chain employs TRBV3-1 (or the pseudogene TRBV3-2) and TRBJ1-2, with D unresolved. CDR3 length equals 14 residues. V gave up 1 base and J gave up 5 bases, with 11 bases separating them. Germline-derived CDR1 and CDR2 are LGHDT and YNNKEL (reference sequence). The CDR3 loop is CASSQGPAGYGYTF. For the CDR3, the DNA is TGTGCCAGCAGCCAAGGGCCAGCGGGTTATGGCTACACCTTC.